This passage covers 7 T cell receptor beta chains from one sample sequenced in a study of cytomegalovirus exposure and HLA in healthy donors. PCR used 60 Vbeta primers and 13 Jbeta primers. Only in-frame clones appear in the TCRdb table, and some are missing; sequencing was by immunoSEQ multiplex PCR. The sample records over 110,000 clones, roughly 74% being singletons. Sequencing used PBMCs. The receptors were gathered from a woman in her 40s in good health and CMV-seropositive.

The rearrangement uses TRBV5-1 and TRBJ1-1; possibly TRBD1 for D (5 bases). V was shortened by 4 bases and J by 7 bases, with 20 bases between the two germline ends. There are 15 residues in the CDR3. CDR1 is SGHRS, CDR2 YFSETQ, per germline. Written as DNA, the CDR3 is TGCGCCAGCAGCCTCGGGACGGAGGGGACGGGTGAAGCTTTCTTT. It codes for CASSLGTEGTGEAFF.

CDR3 sequence reads: CASSRTGDTQYF. DNA for the CDR3: TGTGCCAGCAGTCGGACAGGAGATACGCAGTATTTT. The chain is built from TRBV14 and TRBJ2-3, with 7 positions matching TRBD1. CDR1 is SGHDN and CDR2 is FVKESK in the germline V gene. The V and J ends lost 6 bases and 5 bases, in that order; junction bases with no gene match: 2. This CDR3 has 12 amino acids.

Points on this clone: The junction departs from the called germline gene at one end, perhaps through a read error. CDR3 coding DNA: TGTTCCAGTACTTTTCTGGAGAATGAGCAGTTCTTC. Encoded protein: CSSTFLENEQFF. This chain connects TRBV7-9 to TRBJ2-1; D call uncertain. CDR1 and CDR2 from the germline V gene are SEHNR and FQNEAQ (reference sequence). The CDR3 totals 12 residues.

This clone was picked up one time. The genes are TRBV28 and TRBJ1-1; 7 nucleotides match TRBD1. The ends lost 3 bases at V and 7 bases at J; junction bases unmatched: 5. The CDR3 totals 13 residues. The germline V gene has CDR1 MDHEN and CDR2 SYDVKM. DNA for the CDR3: TGTGCCAGCAGTTTGGGACAGTCTTTTGAAGCTTTCTTT. Translating gives CASSLGQSFEAFF.

This chain connects TRBV10-3 to TRBJ1-1; 10 positions agree with TRBD1. The CDR3 runs 17 residues. With V trimmed by 2 bases and J by 0 bases, 6 bases remained unmatched. From germline, CDR1 is ENHRY and CDR2 SYGVKD. Written as DNA, the CDR3 is TGTGCCATCAGTGAGCCGGACAGGGGGGGAATGAACACTGAAGCTTTCTTT. Its translation is CAISEPDRGGMNTEAFF.

This sequence joins TRBV19 and TRBJ2-7; D may be TRBD1 (5 bases). Per the germline V gene, CDR1 is LNHDA and CDR2 is SQIVND (reference sequence). Between the trimmed V and J ends, which lost 4 bases and 2 bases, there was a span of 15 bases. The CDR3 has 15 residues. The CDR3 DNA reads TGTGCCAGTAGTACCTATCCAGGGATGGCCTACGAGCAGTACTTC. Encoded protein: CASSTYPGMAYEQYF.

V is TRBV7-9 and J is TRBJ2-5, with TRBD2 matching over 11 bases. TRBJ2-7 explains the end of the DNA better; the J call may be wrong. This CDR3 comprises 15 residues. Germline V CDR1 and CDR2: SEHNR, FQNEAQ (reference sequence). CDR3 region: CASSATSGSKYEQYF. In nucleotides, the CDR3 is TGTGCCAGCAGCGCTACTAGCGGGAGTAAATACGAGCAGTACTTC.